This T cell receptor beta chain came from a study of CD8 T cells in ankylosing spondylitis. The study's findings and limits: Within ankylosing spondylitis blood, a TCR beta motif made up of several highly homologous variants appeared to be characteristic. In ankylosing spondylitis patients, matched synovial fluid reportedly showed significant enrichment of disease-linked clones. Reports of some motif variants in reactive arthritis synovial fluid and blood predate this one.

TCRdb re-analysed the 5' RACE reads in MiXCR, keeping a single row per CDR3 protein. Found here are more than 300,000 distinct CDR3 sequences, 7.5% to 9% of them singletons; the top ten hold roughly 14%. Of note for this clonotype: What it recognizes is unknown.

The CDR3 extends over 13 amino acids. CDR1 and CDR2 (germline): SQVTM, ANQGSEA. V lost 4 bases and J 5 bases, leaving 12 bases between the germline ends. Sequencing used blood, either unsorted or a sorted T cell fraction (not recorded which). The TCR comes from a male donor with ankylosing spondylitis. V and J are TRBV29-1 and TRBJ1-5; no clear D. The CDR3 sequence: CSVAQGWDQPQHF. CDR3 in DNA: TGCAGCGTTGCGCAAGGTTGGGATCAGCCCCAGCATTTT. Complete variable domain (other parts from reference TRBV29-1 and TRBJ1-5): SAVISQKPSRDICQRGTSLTIQCQVDSQVTMMFWYRQQPGQSLTLIATANQGSEATYESGFVIDKFPISRPNLTFSTLTVSNMSPEDSSIYLCSVAQGWDQPQHFGDGTRLSIL.